This passage covers 11 T cell receptor beta chains from one sample sequenced in a study of Ad26.COV2.S vaccination and SARS-CoV-2 variants. Treatment specified: 15 to 20 received Ad26.COV2.S at low or high dose, single or two shots; 5 received placebo; per-sample allocation not given. Specimen acquisition occurred on day 63 following the initial vaccine or placebo injection. TCRdb's table, derived via immunoSEQ multiplex PCR, lists solely in-frame clones and lacks some. The sample comprises 200,000 to 300,000 clones, approximately 90% of which are singletons, and about 10% rests with the top ten. Sequences were derived from peripheral blood, sampled in a trial of Ad26.COV2.S vaccine versus placebo. These receptors came from a person between 18 and 65 years old who received the Ad26.COV2.S COVID-19 vaccine or a placebo.

This clone was picked up many times. The CDR3 is CASSQDQGLTNTEAFF. The CDR3 nucleotides read TGCGCCAGCAGCCAAGATCAGGGGCTGACGAACACTGAAGCTTTCTTT. The chain employs TRBV4-1 and TRBJ1-1, with D possibly TRBD1 on 6 matching bases. CDR3 length equals 16 residues. V lost 0 bases, J lost 1 base, and 12 bases lay in between. From germline, CDR1 is MGHRA and CDR2 YSYEKL.

The genes are TRBV7-2 and TRBJ1-1; D is perhaps TRBD1 (6 bases). V was cut by 2 bases and J by 7 bases, with 11 bases left in between. This CDR3 is built from 13 residues. Germline loops: CDR1 SGHTA, CDR2 FQGNSA. The CDR3 region is CASSLYRDYEAFF. The CDR3 bases are TGTGCCAGCAGCTTATACAGGGACTATGAAGCTTTCTTT.

The genes are TRBV4-1 and TRBJ2-7; TRBD2 aligns across 8 bases. Looked up from germline, CDR1 is MGHRA and CDR2 is YSYEKL. This CDR3 spans 13 amino acids. After removal of 4 bases from V and 6 bases from J, the junction contained 5 bases not matched to a gene. Here the CDR3 reads CASSPGGPAEQYF. The CDR3, as DNA: TGCGCCAGCAGCCCGGGGGGGCCGGCCGAGCAGTACTTC.

V usage is TRBV15 and J usage is TRBJ2-7; 8 bases match TRBD1. The trim removed 6 bases at V and 1 base at J, leaving 11 bases unmatched. The CDR3 loop spans 16 amino acids. Germline CDR1 LNHNV, CDR2 YYDKDF (reference sequence). CDR3 protein: CATRQSGQGLSYEQYF. DNA for the CDR3: TGTGCCACCAGGCAATCTGGACAGGGCCTATCCTACGAGCAGTACTTC.

The chain links TRBV18 to TRBJ1-5; no definite D call. The V gene lost 6 bases and the J gene lost 0 bases, with 9 bases spanning the gap. CDR3 length: 14 amino acids. The germline V gene encodes CDR1 KGHSH and CDR2 LQKENI. This chain's CDR3 is CASSFEDSNQPQHF. Written as DNA, the CDR3 is TGTGCCAGCTCTTTCGAGGATAGCAATCAGCCCCAGCATTTT.

This clone was recorded many times. This chain uses TRBV3-1 (or the pseudogene TRBV3-2) with TRBJ1-6, with D possibly being TRBD1 (6 bases). Germline CDR1 reads LGHDT; CDR2 reads YNNKEL (reference sequence). V shed 3 bases and J shed 8 bases, with 17 bases lying between them. The CDR3 has 16 residues. Here the CDR3 reads CASSHEDRLRDSPLHF. The CDR3 DNA is TGTGCCAGCAGCCACGAGGACAGACTTCGGGATTCACCCCTCCACTTT.

The chain couples TRBV11-2 to TRBJ2-7, with D tentatively TRBD2 (6 bases). Germline-derived CDR1 and CDR2 are SGHAT and FQNNGV. The V and J ends lost 5 bases and 7 bases respectively, with 12 bases between them. This CDR3 is built from 12 residues. CDR3 DNA: TGTGCCAGCAGCACCGGGGACTGGGAGCAGTACTTC. Translating it yields CASSTGDWEQYF.

The genes are TRBV5-6 and TRBJ2-2; TRBD2 matches at 8 bases. V was pared by 2 bases and J by 5 bases, with 11 bases of the junction left unmatched. The V gene's germline CDR1 is SGHDT and CDR2 YYEEEE. The CDR3 loop spans 17 amino acids. Written as DNA, the CDR3 is TGTGCCAGCAGCTTTTTTATTAGCGGGATTGTTACCGGGGAGCTGTTTTTT. Amino acid sequence: CASSFFISGIVTGELFF.

The V gene is TRBV25-1, the J gene TRBJ1-4; no reliable D call. The length of the CDR3 is 14 residues. V was cut by 2 bases and J by 11 bases, with 15 bases left in between. CDR1 is MGHDK and CDR2 is SYGVNS in the germline V gene. In DNA, the CDR3 is TGTGCCAGCAGTGAAAGTCGGACGTTGGGGAAACTGTTTTTT. Protein: CASSESRTLGKLFF. The full variable domain, in which reference TRBV25-1 and TRBJ1-4 provide the parts outside the CDR3, is EADIYQTPRYLVIGTGKKITLECSQTMGHDKMYWYQQDPGMELHLIHYSYGVNSTEKGDLSSESTVSRIRTEHFPLTLESARPSHTSQYLCASSESRTLGKLFFGSGTQLSVL.

This rearrangement joins TRBV19 to TRBJ2-1; 7 bases align to TRBD2. CDR3 size: 14 residues. The V and J ends lost 4 bases and 9 bases, in that order; junction bases with no gene match: 9. Germline V lookup: CDR1 LNHDA, CDR2 SQIVND (reference sequence). CDR3 residues: CASSKGGSSGEQFF. The CDR3 coding sequence is TGTGCCAGTAGTAAGGGCGGGAGTTCGGGTGAGCAGTTCTTC. Together with reference TRBV19 and TRBJ2-1, the CDR3 gives the full variable domain: DGGITQSPKYLFRKEGQNVTLSCEQNLNHDAMYWYRQDPGQGLRLIYYSQIVNDFQKGDIAEGYSVSREKKESFPLTVTSAQKNPTAFYLCASSKGGSSGEQFFGPGTRLTVL.

The chain couples TRBV9 to TRBJ1-1; TRBD1 might be the D (5 bases). Germline CDR1 reads SGDLS; CDR2 reads YYNGEE. Trimming took off 0 bases at V and 0 bases at J, with 9 bases between the two ends. The CDR3 loop spans 15 amino acids. This CDR3 is CASSVETGLNTEAFF. CDR3 nucleotide sequence: TGTGCCAGCAGCGTAGAAACAGGACTGAACACTGAAGCTTTCTTT.